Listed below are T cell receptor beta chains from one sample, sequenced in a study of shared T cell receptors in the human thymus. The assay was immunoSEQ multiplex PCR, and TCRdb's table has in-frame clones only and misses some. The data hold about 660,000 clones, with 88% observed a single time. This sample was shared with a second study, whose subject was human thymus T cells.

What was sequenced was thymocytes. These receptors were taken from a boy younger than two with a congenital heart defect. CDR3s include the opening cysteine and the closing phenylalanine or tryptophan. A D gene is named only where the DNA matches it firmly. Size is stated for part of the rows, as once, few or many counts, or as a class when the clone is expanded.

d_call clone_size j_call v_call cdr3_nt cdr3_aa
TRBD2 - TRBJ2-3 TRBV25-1 TGTGCCAGCAGTGATAAGGCTAGCGGGACGGGTACAGATACGCAGTATTTT CASSDKASGTGTDTQYF
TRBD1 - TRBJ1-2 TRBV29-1 TGCAGCGTTGAACCCGACAGGGTCTATGGCTACACCTTC CSVEPDRVYGYTF
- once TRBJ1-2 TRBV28 TGTGCCAGCAGTTGTGAGGGATGTGACTATGGCTACACCTTC CASSCEGCDYGYTF
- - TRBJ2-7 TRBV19 TGTGCCAGTAGGATGTCCGACAGGTACTCCTACGAGCAGTACTTC CASRMSDRYSYEQYF
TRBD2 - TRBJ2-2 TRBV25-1 TGTGCCAGCAGCGGGGGGTGGTTGACTAGCGGGAGTTGCGAGGAGCTGTTTTTT CASSGGWLTSGSCEELFF
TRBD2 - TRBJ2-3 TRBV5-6 TGTGCCAGCAGCTGGAGGCGCGGGAGGGTGGAAGATACGCAGTATTTT CASSWRRGRVEDTQYF
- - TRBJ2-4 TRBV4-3 TGCGCCAGCAGCCAAGATGGGCTTCCCGTGGCCAAAAACATTCAGTACTTC CASSQDGLPVAKNIQYF
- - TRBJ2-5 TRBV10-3 TGTGCCATCAGTGCGGCGGGATTGGGGGGAGAGACCCAGTACTTC CAISAAGLGGETQYF
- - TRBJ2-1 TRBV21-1 TGTGCCAGCAGAGCTAGCGGGAGGGCGAATGAGCAGTTCTTC CASRASGRANEQFF
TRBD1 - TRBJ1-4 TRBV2 TGTGCCAGCAGGGTGGGACAGTATGGTGAAAAACTGTTTTTT CASRVGQYGEKLFF
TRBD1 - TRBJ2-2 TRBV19 TGTGCCAGTAGTCATGACAGGGGAACCGGGGAGCTGTTTTTT CASSHDRGTGELFF
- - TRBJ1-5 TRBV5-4 TGTGCCAGCAGCTTGGGGGGGGGAAGCAATCAGCCCCAGCATTTT CASSLGGGSNQPQHF
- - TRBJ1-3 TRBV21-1 TGTGCCAGCCCTGGCAGGGTCAGAAACACCATATATTTT CASPGRVRNTIYF
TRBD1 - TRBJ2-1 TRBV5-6 TGTGCCAGCAGCTTGGGGGACAGGGGGCGAAACAATGAGCAGTTCTTC CASSLGDRGRNNEQFF
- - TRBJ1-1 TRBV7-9 TGTGCCAGCAGCTTAGCTTCTCCGAACACTGAAGCTTTCTTT CASSLASPNTEAFF
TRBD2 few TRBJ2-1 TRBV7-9 TGTGCCAGCAGCTTTGGTAGCGGGGGCTCCTACAATGAGCAGTTCTTC CASSFGSGGSYNEQFF
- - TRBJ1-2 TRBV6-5 TGTGCCAGCAGTTACTCGGGGAAGGGGAATGGCTACACCTTC CASSYSGKGNGYTF
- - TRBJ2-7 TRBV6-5 TGTGCCAGCAGTTCTCACGACAGGACCTACGAGCAGTACTTC CASSSHDRTYEQYF
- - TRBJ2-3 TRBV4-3 TGCGCCAGCAGCGAGGACTTCTATAGCACAGATACGCAGTATTTT CASSEDFYSTDTQYF
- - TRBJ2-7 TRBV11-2 TGTGCCAGCAGCTCCCACCTGCAGGAGCAGTACTTC CASSSHLQEQYF
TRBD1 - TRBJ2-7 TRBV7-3 TGTGCCAGCAGGCCGGGACAGGAGCCCTACGAGCAGTACTTC CASRPGQEPYEQYF
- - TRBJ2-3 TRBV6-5 TGTGCCAGCAGTTACAACAGCACGGGGTGCACAGATACGCAGTATTTT CASSYNSTGCTDTQYF
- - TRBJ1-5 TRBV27 TGTGCCAGCAGTCCATACCTGACAGAGGTGCAGCCCCAGCATTTT CASSPYLTEVQPQHF
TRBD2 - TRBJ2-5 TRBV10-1 TGCGCCAGCAGTGGGGGACTAGCGGCCACTACCCCAGAGACCCAGTACTTC CASSGGLAATTPETQYF
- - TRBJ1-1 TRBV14 TGTGCCAGCAGCCAGCCTCAGAATGAAGCTTTCTTT CASSQPQNEAFF
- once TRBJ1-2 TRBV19 TGTGCCAGTAGTATAGATAGGGGGAAAAGCTACACCTTC CASSIDRGKSYTF
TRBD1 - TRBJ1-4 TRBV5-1 TGCGCCAGCAGCTTCGGTGACGGGACAGGGCTTAATGAAAAACTGTTTTTT CASSFGDGTGLNEKLFF
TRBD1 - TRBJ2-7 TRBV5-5 TGTGCCAGCAGCACCGGACAGGAGACCTACGAGCAGTACTTC CASSTGQETYEQYF
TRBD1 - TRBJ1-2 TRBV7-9 TGTGCCAGCAGCCTAACGACAGGGGGCTATGGCTACACCTTC CASSLTTGGYGYTF
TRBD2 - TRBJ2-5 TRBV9 TGTGCCAGCAGCGTAGAACTTGATAGCGGGAGAGAAGAGACCCAGTACTTC CASSVELDSGREETQYF
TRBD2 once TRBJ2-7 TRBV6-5 TGTGCCAGCGGACTAGCGACAACCTACGAGCAGTACTTC CASGLATTYEQYF
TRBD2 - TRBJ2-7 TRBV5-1 TGCGCCAGCAGCTTGGACCCGGGAGGGACCTACGAGCAGTACTTC CASSLDPGGTYEQYF
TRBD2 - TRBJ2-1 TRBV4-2 TGTGCCAGCAGCCAAGTCTCTAGCGGGTATGGGTCCTACAATGAGCAGTTCTTC CASSQVSSGYGSYNEQFF
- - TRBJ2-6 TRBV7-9 TGTGCCAGCAGCCCCCTGAGCCGATCTGGGGCCAACGTCCTGACTTTC CASSPLSRSGANVLTF
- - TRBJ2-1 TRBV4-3 TGCGCCAGCAGCCAAGGAGTCCTTACCTACCGCAATGAGCAGTTCTTC CASSQGVLTYRNEQFF
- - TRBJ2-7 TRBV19 TGTGCCAGTAGAGGGGCCGGGGGTTGGGACGAGCAGTACTTC CASRGAGGWDEQYF
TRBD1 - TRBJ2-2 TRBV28 TGTGCCAGCAGTTTGGGACAGGGGCTGAACACCGGGGAGCTGTTTTTT CASSLGQGLNTGELFF
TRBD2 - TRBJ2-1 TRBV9 TGTGCCAGCAGCGAATCAGCGGGAGGTGACGGTGAGCAGTTCTTC CASSESAGGDGEQFF
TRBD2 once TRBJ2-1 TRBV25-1 TGTGCCAGCAGTGACGAGCAAGCGGGAGGGCGGAATGAGCAGTTCTTC CASSDEQAGGRNEQFF
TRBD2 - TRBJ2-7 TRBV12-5 TGTGCTAGTGGTTTGTCGGCGGGAGATCACTACGAGCAGTACTTC CASGLSAGDHYEQYF
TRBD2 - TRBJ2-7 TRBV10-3 TGTGCCGACGGACTAGCGGGAGGCACGAGCTCCTACGAGCAGTACTTC CADGLAGGTSSYEQYF
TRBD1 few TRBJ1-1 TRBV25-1 TGTGCCAGCAGTGCGTACGCCGGGACAGGGGAGTTCACTGAAGCTTTCTTT CASSAYAGTGEFTEAFF
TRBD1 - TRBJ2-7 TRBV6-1 TGTGCCAGCAAACGGGACAGCGCCTACGAGCAGTACTTC CASKRDSAYEQYF
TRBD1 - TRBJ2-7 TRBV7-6 TGTGCCAGCAGCTTAGGGGGCCGGGACAGGGACCACGAGCAGTACTTC CASSLGGRDRDHEQYF
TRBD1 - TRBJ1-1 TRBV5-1 TGCGCCAGCAGCTCTTACCGGGACAGGGGGTTTTCCGTCGAAACGAACACTGAAGCTTTCTTT CASSSYRDRGFSVETNTEAFF
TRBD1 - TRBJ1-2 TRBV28 TGTGCCAGCAGCCGGGACAGGGGACGCATTAACGATGGCTACACCTTC CASSRDRGRINDGYTF
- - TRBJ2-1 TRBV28 TGTGCCAGCAGTGGGGACTTTGACTACAATGAGCAGTTCTTC CASSGDFDYNEQFF
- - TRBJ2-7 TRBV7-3 TGTGCCAGCAGCTTAAGGGGAGGGGGCGAGCAGTACTTC CASSLRGGGEQYF
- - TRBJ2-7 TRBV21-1 TGTGCCAGCAGCAAAGGTAGCGCCTGCCCCTACGAGCAGTACTTC CASSKGSACPYEQYF
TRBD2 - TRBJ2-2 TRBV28 TGTGCCAGCAGTCCCGGAGGTCCTAGCGGGGGTTTCACCGGGGAGCTGTTTTTT CASSPGGPSGGFTGELFF
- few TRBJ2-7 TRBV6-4 TGTGCCAGCACGGTCGGTCAGGGGATATCCTGCGAGCAGTACTTC CASTVGQGISCEQYF
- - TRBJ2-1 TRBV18 TGTGCCAGCTCACCACTGAGAGAGCAGTTCTTC CASSPLREQFF